This T cell receptor (beta chain) was sequenced for a study of T cell changes during pregnancy in multiple sclerosis. A few counts support this clone. The CDR3 is made up of 12 amino acids. Germline CDR1 and CDR2: GTSNPN and SVGIG (reference sequence). V lost 2 bases and J 6 bases, leaving 10 bases between the germline ends. Profiling relied on immunoSEQ multiplex PCR, and the TCRdb table lists in-frame clones only, not all of them. The table has approximately 90,000 clones, 85% to 95% seen once. The input for sequencing was peripheral blood, taken before pregnancy. The receptor comes from a female donor with multiple sclerosis, enrolled in a pregnancy study. The rearrangement joins TRBV30 to TRBJ1-1; D is unresolved. The CDR3 is CAWSFRGPEAFF. DNA of the CDR3: TGTGCCTGGAGTTTTCGCGGGCCTGAAGCTTTCTTT. Using reference TRBV30 and TRBJ1-1 for the parts outside the CDR3, the full variable domain is SQTIHQWPATLVQPVGSPLSLECTVEGTSNPNLYWYRQAAGRGLQLLFYSVGIGQISSEVPQNLSASRPQDRQFILSSKKLLLSDSGFYLCAWSFRGPEAFFGQGTRLTVV.